The 10 T cell receptor beta chains below were found in one sample sequenced in a study of regulatory T cells in long-lasting Graves disease. Time point of the sample: persistent/refractory GD, antithyroid drugs over 5 years with positive TRAb. Scientists built the TCR library using RNA that was extracted from PBMCs. Construction of the TCR beta libraries employed iRepertoire HTBI primers in conjunction with Arm-PCR of CDR3 regions. A single record per CDR3 protein comes from TCRdb applying MiXCR to the multiplex PCR reads. The top ten hold roughly 30% of the sample, which has a few hundred thousand distinct CDR3 sequences, roughly a quarter seen once. This material consisted of peripheral blood mononuclear cells (PBMCs), taken when the disease was refractory, from a patient treated with antithyroid drugs. The receptors stem from a female donor with Graves disease.

The chain recombines TRBV6-8 with TRBJ2-2; no definite D call. Germline values: CDR1 MNHGY, CDR2 SAAAGT. The CDR3 length is 10 residues. Trimming cost V 8 bases and J 13 bases, with 11 bases left between them. The CDR3 nucleotides are TGTGCCAGCGGCTCTGAAGGGCTGTTTTTT. Translated, it gives CASGSEGLFF.

The gene calls are TRBV20-1 and TRBJ2-3, with 7 bases fitting TRBD1. V dropped 5 bases and J dropped 7; count of bases not matched to a gene: 3. The CDR3 covers 11 residues. The germline V gene has CDR1 DFQATT and CDR2 SNEGSKA (reference sequence). CDR3 bases: TGCAGTGCTGGGACAGATAATACGCAGTATTTT. Translation gives CSAGTDNTQYF.

This clonotype was observed a handful of times. The V call is TRBV6-5, the J call TRBJ2-7; 7 bases agree with TRBD1. J lost 2 bases, V lost 0 bases, and 7 bases had no gene match. This CDR3 is 16 amino acids long. From germline, CDR1 is MNHEY and CDR2 SVGAGI. The CDR3 region has the DNA TGTGCCAGCAGTTACTCGATTGGGACAGAGACCTACGAGCAGTACTTC. Its translation is CASSYSIGTETYEQYF.

In its sample, this clonotype was seen many times. The V gene is TRBV29-1, the J gene TRBJ1-1; TRBD1 matches at 10 bases. Germline values: CDR1 SQVTM, CDR2 ANQGSEA. The length of the CDR3 is 13 residues. With 7 bases clipped from V and 6 bases from J, the junction kept 8 bases outside the gene matches. CDR3 sequence (DNA): TGCAGCGGTCGGACAGGGGGAGGCTCTGAAGCTTTCTTT. The encoded protein is CSGRTGGGSEAFF.

This clonotype occurred a few times. This CDR3 is CASSLDLLDEQYF. In DNA form, the CDR3 reads TGCGCCAGCAGCTTGGATCTGTTGGACGAGCAGTACTTC. The chain has TRBV5-1 and TRBJ2-7; no reliable D call. V was clipped by 0 bases and J by 5 bases, with 9 bases between them. The CDR3 totals 13 residues. Per the germline V gene, CDR1 is SGHRS and CDR2 is YFSETQ.

This clonotype was seen a few times. The rearrangement joins TRBV4-1 to TRBJ1-2; maybe TRBD1 (5 bases). V lost 1 base and J 2 bases, leaving 14 bases between the germline ends. Germline V CDR1 and CDR2: MGHRA, YSYEKL. The length of the CDR3 is 16 residues. CDR3 residues: CASSQAVGGANYGYTF. The CDR3 DNA is TGCGCCAGCAGCCAAGCGGTGGGGGGAGCCAACTATGGCTACACCTTC.

This clonotype has ten or more counts. V and J are TRBV28 and TRBJ1-1; 7 nucleotides align to TRBD1. The J segment lost 6 bases and the V segment lost 7 bases, leaving 5 bases of the junction unmatched. The CDR3 has 12 amino acids. From germline, CDR1 is MDHEN and CDR2 SYDVKM. CDR3 residues: CASTTGVAEAFF. The DNA for the CDR3 is TGTGCCAGCACTACAGGGGTGGCTGAAGCTTTCTTT.

CDR3 nucleotides: TGTGCCAGCAGCCCAGACCTTATCGGGAAGTTCATATATTTT. The encoded protein is CASSPDLIGKFIYF. The chain links TRBV11-2 to TRBJ1-3; D unresolved. Germline V gene sequence: CDR1 SGHAT, CDR2 FQNNGV. Trimming took 5 bases from V and 12 from J, leaving 20 bases between them. The CDR3 sequence is 14 residues long.

Concerning this clonotype: No conserved phenylalanine or tryptophan ends this CDR3, so it is likely a read error. The V gene is TRBV15, the J gene TRBJ1-1; the D is unclear. CDR1 is LNHNV and CDR2 is YYDKDF in the germline V gene (reference sequence). This CDR3 is built from 13 residues. Between the trimmed V and J ends, which lost 3 bases and 0 bases, there was a span of 5 bases. CDR3 protein: CATSRDLNTEAFS. The CDR3 region has the DNA TGTGCCACCAGCAGGGACCTGAACACTGAAGCTTTCTCT.

The V call is TRBV4-1, the J call TRBJ1-2; D gene ambiguous. Trimming took 1 base from V and 8 from J, leaving 14 bases between them. Germline V gene sequence: CDR1 MGHRA, CDR2 YSYEKL. CDR3 length: 14 residues. CDR3 amino acids: CASSQVGQQRGYTF. The CDR3, as DNA: TGCGCCAGCAGCCAAGTTGGGCAGCAGCGGGGCTACACCTTC.